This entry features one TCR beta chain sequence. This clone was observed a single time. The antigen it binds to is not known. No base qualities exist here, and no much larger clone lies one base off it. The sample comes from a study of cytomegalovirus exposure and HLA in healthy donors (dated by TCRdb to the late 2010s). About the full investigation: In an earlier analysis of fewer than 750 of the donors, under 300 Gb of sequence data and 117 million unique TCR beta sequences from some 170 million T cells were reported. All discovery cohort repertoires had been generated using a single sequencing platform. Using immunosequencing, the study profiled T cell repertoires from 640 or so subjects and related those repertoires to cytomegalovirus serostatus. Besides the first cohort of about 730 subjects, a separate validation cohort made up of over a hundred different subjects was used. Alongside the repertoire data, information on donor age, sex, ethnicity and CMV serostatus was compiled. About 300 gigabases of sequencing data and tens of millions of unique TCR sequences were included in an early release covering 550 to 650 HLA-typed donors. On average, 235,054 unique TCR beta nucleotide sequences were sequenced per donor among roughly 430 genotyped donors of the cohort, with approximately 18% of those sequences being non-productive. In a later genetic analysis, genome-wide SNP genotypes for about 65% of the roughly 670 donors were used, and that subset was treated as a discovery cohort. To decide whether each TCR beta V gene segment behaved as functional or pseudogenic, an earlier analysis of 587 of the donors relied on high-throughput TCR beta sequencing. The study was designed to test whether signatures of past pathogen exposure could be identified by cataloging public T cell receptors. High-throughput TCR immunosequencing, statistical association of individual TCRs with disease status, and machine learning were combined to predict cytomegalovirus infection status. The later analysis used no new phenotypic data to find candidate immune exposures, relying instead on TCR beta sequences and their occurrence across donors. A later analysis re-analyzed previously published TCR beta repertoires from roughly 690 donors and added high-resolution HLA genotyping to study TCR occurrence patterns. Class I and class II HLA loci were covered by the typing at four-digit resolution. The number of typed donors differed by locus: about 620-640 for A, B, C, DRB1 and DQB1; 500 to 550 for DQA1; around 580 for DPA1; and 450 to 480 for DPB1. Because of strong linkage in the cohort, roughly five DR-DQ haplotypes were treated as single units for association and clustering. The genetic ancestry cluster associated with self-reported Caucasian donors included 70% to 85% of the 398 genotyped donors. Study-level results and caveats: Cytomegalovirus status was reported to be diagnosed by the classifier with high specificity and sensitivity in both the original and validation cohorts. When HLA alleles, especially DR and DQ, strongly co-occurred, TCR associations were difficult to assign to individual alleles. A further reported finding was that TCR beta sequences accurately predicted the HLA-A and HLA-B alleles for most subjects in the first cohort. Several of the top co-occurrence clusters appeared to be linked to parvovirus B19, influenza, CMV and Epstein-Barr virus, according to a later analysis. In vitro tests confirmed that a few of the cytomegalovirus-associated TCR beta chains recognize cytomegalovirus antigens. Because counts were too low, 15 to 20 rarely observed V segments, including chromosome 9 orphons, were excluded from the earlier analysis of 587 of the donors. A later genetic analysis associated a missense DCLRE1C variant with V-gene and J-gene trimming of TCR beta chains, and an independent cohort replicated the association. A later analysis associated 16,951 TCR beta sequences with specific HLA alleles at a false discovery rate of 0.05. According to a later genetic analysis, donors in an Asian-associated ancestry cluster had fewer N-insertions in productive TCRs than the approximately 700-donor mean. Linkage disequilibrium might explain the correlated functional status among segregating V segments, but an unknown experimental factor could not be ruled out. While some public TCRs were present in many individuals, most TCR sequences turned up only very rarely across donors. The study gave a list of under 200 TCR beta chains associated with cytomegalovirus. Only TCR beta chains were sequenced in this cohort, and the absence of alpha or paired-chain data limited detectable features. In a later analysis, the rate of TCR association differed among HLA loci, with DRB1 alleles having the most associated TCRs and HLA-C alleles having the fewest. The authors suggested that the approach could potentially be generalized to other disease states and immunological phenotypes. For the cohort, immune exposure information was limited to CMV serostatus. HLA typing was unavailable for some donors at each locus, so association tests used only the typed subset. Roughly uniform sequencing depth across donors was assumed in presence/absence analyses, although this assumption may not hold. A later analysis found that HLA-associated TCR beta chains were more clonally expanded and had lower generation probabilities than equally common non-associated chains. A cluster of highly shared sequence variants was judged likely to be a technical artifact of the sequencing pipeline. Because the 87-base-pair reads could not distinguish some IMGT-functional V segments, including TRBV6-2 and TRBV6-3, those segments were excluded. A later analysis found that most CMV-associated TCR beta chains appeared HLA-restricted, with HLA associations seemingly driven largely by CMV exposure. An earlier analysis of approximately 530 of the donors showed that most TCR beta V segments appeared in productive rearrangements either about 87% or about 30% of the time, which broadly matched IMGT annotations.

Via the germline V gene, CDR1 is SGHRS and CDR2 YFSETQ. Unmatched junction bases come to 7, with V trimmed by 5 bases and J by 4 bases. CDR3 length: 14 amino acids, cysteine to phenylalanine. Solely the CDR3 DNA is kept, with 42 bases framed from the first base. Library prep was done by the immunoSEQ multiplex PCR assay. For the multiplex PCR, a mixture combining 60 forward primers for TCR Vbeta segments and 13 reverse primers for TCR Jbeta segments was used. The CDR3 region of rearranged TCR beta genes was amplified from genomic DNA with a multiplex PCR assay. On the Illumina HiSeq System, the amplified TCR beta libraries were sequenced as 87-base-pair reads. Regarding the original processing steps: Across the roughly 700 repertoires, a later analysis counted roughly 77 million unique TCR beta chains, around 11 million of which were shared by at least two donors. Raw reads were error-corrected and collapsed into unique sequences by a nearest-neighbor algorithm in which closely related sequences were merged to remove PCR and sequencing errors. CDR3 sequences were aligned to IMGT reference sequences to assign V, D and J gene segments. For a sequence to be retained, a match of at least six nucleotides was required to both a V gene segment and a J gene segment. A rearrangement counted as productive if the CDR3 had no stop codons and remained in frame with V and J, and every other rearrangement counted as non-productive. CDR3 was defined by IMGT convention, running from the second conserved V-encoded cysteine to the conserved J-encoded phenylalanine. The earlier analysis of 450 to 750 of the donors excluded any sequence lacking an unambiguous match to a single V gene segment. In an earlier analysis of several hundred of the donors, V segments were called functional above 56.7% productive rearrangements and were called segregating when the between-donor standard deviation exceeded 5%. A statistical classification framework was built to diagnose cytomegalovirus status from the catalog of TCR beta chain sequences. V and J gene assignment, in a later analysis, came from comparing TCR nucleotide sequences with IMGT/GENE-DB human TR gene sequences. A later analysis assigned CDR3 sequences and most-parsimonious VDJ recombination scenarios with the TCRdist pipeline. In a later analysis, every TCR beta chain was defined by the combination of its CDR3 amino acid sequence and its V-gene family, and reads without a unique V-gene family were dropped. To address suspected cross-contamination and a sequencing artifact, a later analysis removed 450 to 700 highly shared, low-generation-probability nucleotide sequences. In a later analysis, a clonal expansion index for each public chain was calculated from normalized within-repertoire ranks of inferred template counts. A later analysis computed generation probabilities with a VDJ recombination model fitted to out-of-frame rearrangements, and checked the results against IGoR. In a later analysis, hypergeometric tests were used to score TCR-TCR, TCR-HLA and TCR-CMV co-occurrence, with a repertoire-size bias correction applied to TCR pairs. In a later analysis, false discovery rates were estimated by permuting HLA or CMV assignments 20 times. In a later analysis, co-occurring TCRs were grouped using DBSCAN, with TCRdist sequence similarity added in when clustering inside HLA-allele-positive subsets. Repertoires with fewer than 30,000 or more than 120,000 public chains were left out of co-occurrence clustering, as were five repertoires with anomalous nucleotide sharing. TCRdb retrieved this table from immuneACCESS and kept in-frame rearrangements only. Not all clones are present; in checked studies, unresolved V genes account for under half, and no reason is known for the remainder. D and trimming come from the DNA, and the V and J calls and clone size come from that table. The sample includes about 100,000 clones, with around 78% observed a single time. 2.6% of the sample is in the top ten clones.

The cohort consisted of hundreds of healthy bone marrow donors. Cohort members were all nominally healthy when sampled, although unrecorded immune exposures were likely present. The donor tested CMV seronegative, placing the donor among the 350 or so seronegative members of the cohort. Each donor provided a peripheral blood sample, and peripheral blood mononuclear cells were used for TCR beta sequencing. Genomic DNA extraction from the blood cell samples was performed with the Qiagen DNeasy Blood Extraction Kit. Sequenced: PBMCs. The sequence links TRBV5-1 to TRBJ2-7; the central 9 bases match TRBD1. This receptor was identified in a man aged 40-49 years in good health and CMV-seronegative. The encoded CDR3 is CASSGTGFRYEQYF. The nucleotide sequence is TGCGCCAGCAGTGGGACAGGGTTTAGGTACGAGCAGTACTTC.